This is a list of T cell receptor beta chains from one sample in a study of blood T cell repertoires in COVID-19. Some clones are missing from TCRdb's copy, which holds only in-frame ones; the method was immunoSEQ multiplex PCR. The profile shows fewer than 250,000 clones, more than 85% of them singletons. What was sequenced was peripheral blood. Receptors originate from a man between 60 and 75 years old with COVID-19, enrolled during active disease. The CDR3 runs from the conserved cysteine through the conserved F or W. Fields, in order: V gene, J gene, D gene, CDR3 protein, CDR3 DNA. The D gene is left open where the match is weak.

v_call: TRBV28
j_call: TRBJ1-4
d_call: NA
cdr3_aa: CASSLATEKLFF
cdr3_nt: TGTGCCAGCAGTTTGGCGACAGAAAAACTGTTTTTT

v_call: TRBV5-1
j_call: TRBJ2-7
d_call: NA
cdr3_aa: CASSLAGAGAGHEQYF
cdr3_nt: TGCGCCAGCAGCTTGGCCGGGGCAGGGGCAGGCCACGAGCAGTACTTC

v_call: TRBV7-2
j_call: TRBJ2-4
d_call: TRBD2
cdr3_aa: CASSLPAPTSGKNIQYF
cdr3_nt: TGTGCCAGCAGCCTTCCAGCCCCGACTAGCGGTAAAAACATTCAGTACTTC

v_call: TRBV4-1
j_call: TRBJ2-1
d_call: NA
cdr3_aa: CASSPSGTVSYNEQFF
cdr3_nt: TGCGCCAGCAGCCCGAGTGGTACGGTCTCCTACAATGAGCAGTTCTTC

v_call: TRBV6-5
j_call: TRBJ1-2
d_call: NA
cdr3_aa: CASSSQGGGSYGYTF
cdr3_nt: TGTGCCAGCAGTTCACAGGGTGGGGGTTCTTATGGCTACACCTTC

v_call: TRBV6-5
j_call: TRBJ1-2
d_call: NA
cdr3_aa: CASSTGRTGGYTF
cdr3_nt: TGTGCCAGCAGTACCGGGAGAACGGGCGGCTACACCTTC

v_call: TRBV7-2
j_call: TRBJ2-1
d_call: TRBD1
cdr3_aa: CASSTNRGPNEQFF
cdr3_nt: TGTGCCAGCAGCACCAACAGGGGGCCCAATGAGCAGTTCTTC

v_call: TRBV5-6
j_call: TRBJ1-1
d_call: NA
cdr3_aa: CASSFWGAEAFF
cdr3_nt: TGTGCCAGCAGCTTCTGGGGCGCTGAAGCTTTCTTT

v_call: TRBV12-5
j_call: TRBJ2-1
d_call: NA
cdr3_aa: CASGLSQVGNEQFF
cdr3_nt: TGTGCTAGTGGTTTGTCACAGGTCGGCAATGAGCAGTTCTTC

v_call: TRBV7-2
j_call: TRBJ2-4
d_call: TRBD1
cdr3_aa: CASSLGTGANIQYF
cdr3_nt: TGTGCCAGCAGCTTAGGAACAGGGGCCAACATTCAGTACTTC

v_call: TRBV7-6
j_call: TRBJ1-3
d_call: TRBD1
cdr3_aa: CASSLGVTGGFGNTIYF
cdr3_nt: TGTGCCAGCAGCTTAGGAGTTACAGGGGGCTTTGGAAACACCATATATTTT

v_call: TRBV19
j_call: TRBJ2-2
d_call: NA
cdr3_aa: CASRQGNSLKAGELFF
cdr3_nt: TGTGCCAGTAGACAGGGTAACTCCTTAAAGGCCGGGGAGCTGTTTTTT

v_call: TRBV10-3
j_call: TRBJ1-5
d_call: NA
cdr3_aa: CAISNIGGSQPQHF
cdr3_nt: TGTGCCATCAGCAATATCGGCGGGAGTCAGCCCCAGCATTTT

v_call: TRBV4-1
j_call: TRBJ2-1
d_call: TRBD2
cdr3_aa: CASSHPMGLAGGNPFLGEQFF
cdr3_nt: TGCGCCAGCAGCCACCCCATGGGACTAGCGGGAGGCAACCCCTTTCTCGGTGAGCAGTTCTTC

v_call: TRBV6-5
j_call: TRBJ1-5
d_call: TRBD1
cdr3_aa: CASSATGDRPPQHF
cdr3_nt: TGTGCCAGCAGCGCTACAGGGGATCGGCCGCCCCAGCATTTT

v_call: TRBV9
j_call: TRBJ2-1
d_call: NA
cdr3_aa: CASSVWGYSYNEQFF
cdr3_nt: TGTGCCAGCAGCGTATGGGGCTACTCCTACAATGAGCAGTTCTTC

v_call: TRBV19
j_call: TRBJ2-1
d_call: TRBD1
cdr3_aa: CASSWTGGEREIPHSYNEQFF
cdr3_nt: TGTGCCAGTAGTTGGACAGGGGGGGAGCGGGAGATCCCCCACTCCTACAATGAGCAGTTCTTC

v_call: TRBV19
j_call: TRBJ2-3
d_call: TRBD2
cdr3_aa: CASTRGGSQDTQYF
cdr3_nt: TGTGCCAGTACCCGGGGGGGATCCCAAGATACGCAGTATTTT

v_call: TRBV3-1/TRBV3-2
j_call: TRBJ2-3
d_call: NA
cdr3_aa: CASSSRGSTDTQYF
cdr3_nt: TGTGCCAGCAGCTCCCGGGGGAGCACAGATACGCAGTATTTT

v_call: TRBV7-2
j_call: TRBJ2-3
d_call: TRBD2
cdr3_aa: CASSSASGEVAQYF
cdr3_nt: TGTGCCAGCAGCTCTGCTAGCGGGGAGGTGGCGCAGTATTTT

v_call: TRBV28
j_call: TRBJ2-7
d_call: TRBD2
cdr3_aa: CASREEAGVPNYEQYF
cdr3_nt: TGTGCCAGCAGAGAGGAAGCGGGAGTCCCAAACTACGAGCAGTACTTC

v_call: TRBV5-1
j_call: TRBJ1-1
d_call: TRBD1
cdr3_aa: CASSLNRGRNTEAFF
cdr3_nt: TGCGCCAGCAGCTTGAACAGGGGAAGGAACACTGAAGCTTTCTTT

v_call: TRBV5-6
j_call: TRBJ1-2
d_call: TRBD1
cdr3_aa: CASSSYGTVGYTF
cdr3_nt: TGTGCCAGCAGTTCGTACGGGACAGTAGGCTACACCTTC

v_call: TRBV6-6
j_call: TRBJ2-4
d_call: NA
cdr3_aa: CASSLSQVAKNIQYF
cdr3_nt: TGTGCCAGCAGTTTAAGCCAAGTGGCCAAAAACATTCAGTACTTC

v_call: TRBV6-4
j_call: TRBJ2-2
d_call: NA
cdr3_aa: CASSEQGNTGELFF
cdr3_nt: TGTGCCAGCAGTGAGCAGGGGAACACCGGGGAGCTGTTTTTT

v_call: TRBV13
j_call: TRBJ1-5
d_call: NA
cdr3_aa: CASSLVTRGKVSLMVYQPQHF
cdr3_nt: TGTGCCAGCAGCTTAGTAACGCGAGGGAAGGTATCTCTTATGGTGTATCAGCCCCAGCATTTT

v_call: TRBV9
j_call: TRBJ2-3
d_call: TRBD2
cdr3_aa: CASSVARAGGNTDTQYF
cdr3_nt: TGTGCCAGCAGCGTAGCTCGGGCGGGGGGGAACACAGATACGCAGTATTTT

v_call: TRBV18
j_call: TRBJ2-1
d_call: TRBD2
cdr3_aa: CASSLTRESEQFF
cdr3_nt: TGTGCCAGCTCACTAACGCGGGAGAGTGAGCAGTTCTTC

v_call: TRBV4-1
j_call: TRBJ1-2
d_call: TRBD1
cdr3_aa: CASSQDQGATGGYTF
cdr3_nt: TGCGCCAGCAGCCAAGATCAGGGGGCAACGGGGGGCTACACCTTC

v_call: TRBV28
j_call: TRBJ1-1
d_call: NA
cdr3_aa: CASSFLTGNTEAFF
cdr3_nt: TGTGCCAGCAGTTTCTTAACCGGTAACACTGAAGCTTTCTTT

v_call: TRBV23-1
j_call: TRBJ1-6
d_call: NA
cdr3_aa: CASSQWDVGQGNSPLHF
cdr3_nt: TGCGCCAGCAGTCAGTGGGACGTGGGACAAGGTAATTCACCCCTCCACTTT

v_call: TRBV7-9
j_call: TRBJ2-7
d_call: NA
cdr3_aa: CASSLGQASYEQYF
cdr3_nt: TGTGCCAGCAGCTTAGGACAGGCTTCCTACGAGCAGTACTTC